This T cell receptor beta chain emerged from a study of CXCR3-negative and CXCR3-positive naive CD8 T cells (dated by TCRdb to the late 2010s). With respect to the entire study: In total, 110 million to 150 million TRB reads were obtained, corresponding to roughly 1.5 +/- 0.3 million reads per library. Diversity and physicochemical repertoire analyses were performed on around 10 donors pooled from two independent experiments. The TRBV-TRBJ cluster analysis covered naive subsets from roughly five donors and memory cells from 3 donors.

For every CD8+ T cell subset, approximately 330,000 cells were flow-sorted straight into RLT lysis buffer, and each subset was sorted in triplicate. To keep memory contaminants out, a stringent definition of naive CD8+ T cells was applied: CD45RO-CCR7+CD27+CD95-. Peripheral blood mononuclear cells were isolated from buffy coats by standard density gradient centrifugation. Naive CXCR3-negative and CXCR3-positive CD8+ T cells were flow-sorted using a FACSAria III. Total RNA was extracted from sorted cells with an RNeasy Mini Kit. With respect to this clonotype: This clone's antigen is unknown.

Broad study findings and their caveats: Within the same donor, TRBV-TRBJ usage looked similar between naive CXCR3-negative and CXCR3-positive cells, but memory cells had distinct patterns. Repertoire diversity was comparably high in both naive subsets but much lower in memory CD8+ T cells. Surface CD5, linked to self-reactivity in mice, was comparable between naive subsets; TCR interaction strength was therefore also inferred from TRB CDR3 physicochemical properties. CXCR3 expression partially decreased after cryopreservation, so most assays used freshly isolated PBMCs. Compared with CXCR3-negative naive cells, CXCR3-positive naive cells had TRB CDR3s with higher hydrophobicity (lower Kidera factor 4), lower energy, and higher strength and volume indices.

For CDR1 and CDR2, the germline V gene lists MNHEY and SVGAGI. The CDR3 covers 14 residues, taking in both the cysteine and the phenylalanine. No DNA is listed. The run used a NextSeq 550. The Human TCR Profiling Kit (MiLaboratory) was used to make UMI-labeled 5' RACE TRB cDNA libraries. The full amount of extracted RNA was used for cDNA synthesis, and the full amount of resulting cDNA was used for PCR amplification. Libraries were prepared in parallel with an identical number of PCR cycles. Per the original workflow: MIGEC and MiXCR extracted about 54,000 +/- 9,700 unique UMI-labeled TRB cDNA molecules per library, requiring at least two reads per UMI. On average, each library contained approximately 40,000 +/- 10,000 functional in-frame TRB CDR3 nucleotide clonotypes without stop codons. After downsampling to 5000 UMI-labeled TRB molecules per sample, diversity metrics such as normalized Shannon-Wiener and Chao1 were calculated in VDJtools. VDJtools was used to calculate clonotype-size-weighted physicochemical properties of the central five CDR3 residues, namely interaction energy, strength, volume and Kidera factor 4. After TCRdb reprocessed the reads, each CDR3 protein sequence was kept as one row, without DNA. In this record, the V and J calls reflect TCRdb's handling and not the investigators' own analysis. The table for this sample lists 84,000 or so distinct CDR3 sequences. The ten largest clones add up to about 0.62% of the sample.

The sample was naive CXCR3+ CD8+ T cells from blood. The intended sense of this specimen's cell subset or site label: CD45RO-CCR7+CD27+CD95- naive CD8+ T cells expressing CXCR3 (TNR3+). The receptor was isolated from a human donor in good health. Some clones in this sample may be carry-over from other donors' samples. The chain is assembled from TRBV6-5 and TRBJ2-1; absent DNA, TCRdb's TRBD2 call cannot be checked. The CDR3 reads CASSPQRGGDEQFF.